This T cell receptor (beta chain) comes out of a study of early T cells in non-severe SARS-CoV-2 infection. Each CDR3 protein gets one entry after TCRdb re-called the 5' RACE reads with MiXCR. In the table there are 75,000 to 80,000 distinct CDR3 sequences, roughly a sixth of which are singletons. The CDR3 sequence is 15 residues long. Germline V lookup: CDR1 KGHSH, CDR2 LQKENI. V was shortened by 5 bases and J by 0 bases, with 8 bases between the two germline ends. This rearrangement joins TRBV18 to TRBJ1-6; D call uncertain. The specimen sequenced was whole blood. The source is an adult who was a healthcare worker with PCR-confirmed SARS-CoV-2 infection or an uninfected control (not recorded which). CDR3 sequence (DNA): TGTGCCAGCTCAGGGGTGAGCTCCTATAATTCACCCCTCCACTTT. This gives the protein CASSGVSSYNSPLHF.